This is a list of T cell receptor beta chains from one sample in a study of CD8 T cell repertoires and HIV-1 epitope variants. The method was immunoSEQ multiplex PCR; TCRdb's version includes in-frame clones alone and lacks a portion of them. The table lists some 100,000 clones, roughly four fifths of them singletons, with approximately 24% in the top ten. Input material: uncultured baseline CD8+ T cells from peripheral blood mononuclear cells (PBMCs). The origin of the receptors is a male donor with HIV. Each CDR3 is given with its conserved first and last residue. Fields, in order: V gene, clone size, J gene, CDR3 protein. A clone size is listed for some rows: how often the clone was seen (once, few, many), or a class if it is expanded.

TRBV27	many	TRBJ1-2	CASSFGDRGRAYTF
TRBV28	.	TRBJ2-5	CASSLEELDSREQETQYF
TRBV6-5	.	TRBJ2-7	CASSYLGQSISYEQYF
TRBV9	.	TRBJ1-1	CASSPFGGMNTEAFF
TRBV5-1	.	TRBJ2-5	CASSLARGQGVETQYF
TRBV7-9	.	TRBJ1-1	CASSLVDGWGANEAFF
TRBV5-1	.	TRBJ2-1	CASSLASGGYNEQFF
TRBV7-3	.	TRBJ1-1	CASSQTGVGAFF
TRBV28	once	TRBJ2-7	CASSYDREYEQYF
TRBV18	.	TRBJ1-5	CASSQEGGYNQPQHF
TRBV6-5	.	TRBJ2-7	CASSYEGYEQYF
TRBV5-1	few	TRBJ1-4	CASSRARENEKLFF
TRBV5-8	once	TRBJ2-5	CASPRPGEGASSETQYF
TRBV6-5	.	TRBJ1-5	CASSYQGVGQPQHF
TRBV28	.	TRBJ1-3	CASSLLIGSGNTIYF
TRBV14	.	TRBJ1-4	CASSQAGQGLGKLFF
TRBV6-1	.	TRBJ1-3	CASRHTGSGNTIYF
TRBV7-9	.	TRBJ2-1	CASSGTGYEQFF
TRBV5-6	.	TRBJ2-4	CASSRHQGLLAKNIQYF
TRBV19	few	TRBJ2-7	CASSPAGTSGGYEQYF
TRBV5-4	.	TRBJ1-2	CASSMTGIYGYTF
TRBV9	few	TRBJ2-5	CASSPRQGQETQYF
TRBV4-1	.	TRBJ1-2	CASSSGGWSGYTF
TRBV2	.	TRBJ2-1	CASSERWGEGQFF
TRBV6-5	.	TRBJ2-1	CASRDRGDNEQFF
TRBV7-6	few	TRBJ1-6	CASSLGRAVNSPLHF